Listed here are 8 T cell receptor beta chains from one sample, sequenced in a study of T-cell memory formation after mild COVID-19. MiXCR, applied by TCRdb to the 5' RACE reads, yields one record per CDR3 protein. The sample consists of fewer than 350,000 distinct CDR3 sequences, 15% to 20% of them appearing once. The sequenced material came from PBMCs or a T cell subset sorted from them (not recorded which). These receptors were taken from a man aged 18 to 30 who had mild COVID-19 (a few samples of this study predate the infection). Cell type and time point are not known.

This clonotype has a handful of counts. The chain employs TRBV5-5 and TRBJ1-2, with D maybe TRBD1 (5 bases). Trimming took off 4 bases at V and 8 bases at J, with 18 bases between the two ends. Per germline, CDR1 SGHKS and CDR2 YYEKEE (reference sequence). There are 14 residues in the CDR3. CDR3 residues: CASSDSGFTGGYTF. CDR3 nucleotide sequence: TGTGCCAGCAGCGATTCAGGGTTCACGGGGGGCTACACCTTC.

This sequence joins TRBV6-5 and TRBJ2-3, with D perhaps matching TRBD2 (5 bases). Trimming took 0 bases from V and 3 from J, leaving 13 bases between them. Germline-derived CDR1 and CDR2 are MNHEY and SVGAGI. The CDR3 is made up of 16 amino acids. Here the CDR3 reads CASSYSSRGGTDTQYF. CDR3 coding DNA: TGTGCCAGCAGTTACTCGAGTCGGGGTGGAACAGATACGCAGTATTTT.

The chain is built from TRBV10-3 and TRBJ2-3; D may be TRBD1 (7 bases). Looked up from germline, CDR1 is ENHRY and CDR2 is SYGVKD. The CDR3 consists of 17 residues. Trimming shortened V by 0 bases and J by 4 bases, and 17 bases separated the two germline ends. The DNA of the CDR3 is TGTGCCATCAGTGAGTCTGCAAGACAGGGAGGCTCAGATACGCAGTATTTT. Its protein is CAISESARQGGSDTQYF.

The V and J genes are TRBV7-2 and TRBJ1-4; a weak D match, TRBD1 (6 bases). This CDR3 has 14 amino acids. Trimming removed 0 bases from V and 8 bases from J, with 10 bases in between. Germline V gives CDR1 SGHTA, CDR2 FQGNSA. The CDR3 spells CASSLAGGKEKLFF. The CDR3 coding sequence is TGTGCCAGCAGCTTAGCAGGGGGGAAGGAAAAACTGTTTTTT.

V usage is TRBV4-1 and J usage is TRBJ2-3; the match to TRBD2 covers 8 bases. CDR1 is MGHRA, CDR2 YSYEKL, per germline. V lost 5 bases, J lost 8 bases, and 12 bases stayed unmatched. CDR3 length: 15 amino acids. CDR3 DNA: TGCGCCAGCAGCTCCCGGGGGGGCGGCGAAGGTACGCAGTATTTT. Protein sequence: CASSSRGGGEGTQYF.

This sequence joins TRBV3-1 and TRBJ2-7; no clear D gene. The CDR3 extends over 14 amino acids. The V and J ends lost 0 bases and 2 bases respectively, with 8 bases between them. Germline V gives CDR1 LGHDT, CDR2 YNNKEL (reference sequence). CDR3 nucleotide sequence: TGTGCCAGCAGCCAAGAAGGCCTAACCTACGAGCAGTACTTC. It is translated as CASSQEGLTYEQYF.

In its sample, this clonotype was seen a few times. V and J are TRBV9 and TRBJ2-3; 9 positions agree with TRBD2. V shed 2 bases and J 7 bases; nucleotides not matched to a gene: 14. The CDR3 extends over 17 amino acids. CDR1 and CDR2 from the germline V gene are SGDLS and YYNGEE. CDR3 DNA: TGTGCCAGCAGCGTCCGGACCAATAGCGGGGGATCTTATACGCAGTATTTT. The encoded protein is CASSVRTNSGGSYTQYF. Complete variable domain (other parts from reference TRBV9 and TRBJ2-3): DSGVTQTPKHLITATGQRVTLRCSPRSGDLSVYWYQQSLDQGLQFLIQYYNGEERAKGNILERFSAQQFPDLHSELNLSSLELGDSALYFCASSVRTNSGGSYTQYFGPGTRLTVL.

The chain recombines TRBV5-5 with TRBJ2-1, with D possibly matching TRBD1 (6 bases). The CDR3 totals 16 residues. The V gene lost 3 bases and the J gene lost 2 bases, with 15 bases spanning the gap. In germline, CDR1 is SGHKS, CDR2 YYEKEE (reference sequence). The CDR3 sequence: CASSYTGPGAYNEQFF. The DNA for the CDR3 is TGTGCCAGCAGCTATACAGGGCCCGGTGCCTACAATGAGCAGTTCTTC.